This TCR beta chain was documented in a study of T cells in localized non-small cell lung cancer. Regarding the study as a whole: Turning up in adjacent lung were a median around 58 of the top 100 tumor clones. Measurement of T cell clonality placed uninvolved adjacent lung highest, above the level in tumor.

Generated by immunoSEQ multiplex PCR, the TCRdb table keeps only in-frame clones and is missing some. Of about 53,000 clones detected, approximately 83% appear once; the ten largest clones hold about 18%. For this clone: The antigen is unknown.

The source is a man aged 40-75 years with stage III lung adenocarcinoma. This specimen was peripheral blood mononuclear cells, taken before any cancer treatment.

CDR3 bases: TGTGCCTGGAGTGTTCTACAGGCCGGGGGCTACACCTTC. It translates to CAWSVLQAGGYTF. The V gene is TRBV30, the J gene TRBJ1-2; D possibly corresponds to TRBD1 (5 bases). Germline loops: CDR1 GTSNPN, CDR2 SVGIG (reference sequence). This CDR3 comprises 13 residues. Trimming pared 0 bases from V and 8 bases from J, leaving 13 bases between.